Following are 18 T cell receptor beta chains from one sample sequenced in a study of cytomegalovirus exposure and HLA in healthy donors. Primers for the PCR totalled 60 Vbeta and 13 Jbeta. Generated by immunoSEQ multiplex PCR, the TCRdb table keeps only in-frame clones and is missing some. The sample has under 200,000 clones; roughly 80% are singletons. Material: PBMCs. These receptors were taken from a middle-aged man in good health and CMV-seronegative.

The chain couples TRBV5-1 to TRBJ1-1; 9 bases are a match to TRBD1. CDR3 length equals 15 residues. The V gene's germline CDR1 is SGHRS and CDR2 YFSETQ. The junction had 8 bases not matched to a gene; V was cut back by 4 bases and J by 4 bases. CDR3 nucleotides: TGCGCCAGCAGCAAACAGGGGGCGCTTAGCACTGAAGCTTTCTTT. Protein: CASSKQGALSTEAFF.

The CDR3 sequence: CASSIGRTEAFF. In DNA form, the CDR3 reads TGTGCCAGTAGTATTGGGAGAACTGAAGCTTTCTTT. The V and J genes are TRBV19 and TRBJ1-1; no definite D call. Per germline, CDR1 LNHDA and CDR2 SQIVND (reference sequence). V was clipped by 3 bases and J by 5 bases, with 7 bases between them. This CDR3 spans 12 amino acids.

This clone has a single count. The CDR3 nucleotides read TGTGCCAGCAGGAGACAGGGTGTCTATGGCTACACCTTC. As protein: CASRRQGVYGYTF. This chain connects TRBV6-5 to TRBJ1-2, with 7 bases aligning to TRBD1. Germline V gene lookup returns CDR1 MNHEY and CDR2 SVGAGI. V shed 6 bases and J 4 bases; nucleotides not matched to a gene: 5. The CDR3 consists of 13 residues.

V is TRBV4-2 and J is TRBJ2-7, with D unresolved. V was pared by 1 base and J by 0 bases, with 10 bases between. CDR3 length: 15 amino acids. Per the germline V gene, CDR1 is LGHNA and CDR2 is YNFKEQ. CDR3 sequence (DNA): TGTGCCAGCAGCCAAGGTCACGAGAGCTCCTACGAGCAGTACTTC. As protein: CASSQGHESSYEQYF.

Comment on this clone: One end of the junction does not line up with germline, which may come from a read error. The V and J genes are TRBV7-7 and TRBJ2-2, with 10 bases fitting TRBD1. The CDR3 is 15 residues long. CDR1 is SSHAT and CDR2 is FNYEAQ in the germline V gene (reference sequence). The CDR3 loop reads CASSSPGQGFGELFF. Written as DNA, the CDR3 is TGTGCTAGCAGCTCACCGGGACAGGGGTTCGGGGAGCTGTTTTTT.

This chain links TRBV9 with TRBJ2-3; 8 positions agree with TRBD1. The CDR3 sequence is 15 residues long. V lost 4 bases, J lost 2 bases, and 6 bases stayed unmatched. Germline loops: CDR1 SGDLS, CDR2 YYNGEE. The CDR3 here is CASSLRDRYTDTQYF. The CDR3 bases are TGTGCCAGCAGCTTACGGGACAGGTACACAGATACGCAGTATTTT.

This chain links TRBV27 with TRBJ1-6; a weak D match, TRBD1 (6 bases). V lost 6 bases, J lost 8 bases, and 11 bases lay in between. The CDR3 is made up of 13 amino acids. Germline V gene data show CDR1 as MNHEY and CDR2 as SMNVEV (reference sequence). The CDR3: CASRGTIDSPLHF. The CDR3 DNA follows: TGTGCCAGCAGAGGGACAATCGATTCACCCCTCCACTTT.

A remark on this clone: This sample includes further DNA sequences coding for the same CDR3. This chain uses TRBV7-9 with TRBJ2-7, with no clear D. CDR3 length: 11 residues. CDR1 is SEHNR, CDR2 FQNEAQ, per germline (reference sequence). The ends were cut back, 5 bases at V and 4 bases at J, with 6 bases in the middle. CDR3 DNA sequence: TGTGCCAGCAGCCCCAGTTACGAGCAGTACTTC. This codes for CASSPSYEQYF.

This chain uses TRBV10-1 with TRBJ2-7, with 11 bases fitting TRBD2. J gave up 4 bases and V 6 bases, and 8 bases lay outside the gene matches. The CDR3 is made up of 15 amino acids. Germline assignment: CDR1 WNHNN and CDR2 SYGVQD (reference sequence). The CDR3 here is CASSEGTSGLYEQYF. CDR3 bases: TGCGCCAGCAGCGAAGGGACTAGCGGATTATACGAGCAGTACTTC.

J is TRBJ2-5 and V is TRBV14; 8 bases map to TRBD2. The CDR3 sequence is 14 residues long. Looked up from germline, CDR1 is SGHDN and CDR2 is FVKESK. The V gene end was trimmed by 4 bases and the J gene end by 9 bases; junction bases not matched to a gene: 10. CDR3 bases: TGTGCCAGCAGCCCATCTAGCGGGTTTGGGGCCCAGTACTTC. Translating it yields CASSPSSGFGAQYF.

V and J are TRBV7-6 and TRBJ2-2, with 7 bases matching TRBD1. CDR3 length: 16 residues. The germline gives CDR1 SGHVS, CDR2 FNYEAQ. V shed 0 bases and J 5 bases; nucleotides not matched to a gene: 6. This CDR3 reads CASSLAYRGVTGELFF. CDR3 bases: TGTGCCAGCAGCTTAGCGTACAGGGGAGTTACCGGGGAGCTGTTTTTT.

The chain combines TRBV9 with TRBJ1-3; D gene ambiguous. CDR3 length: 12 amino acids. V gave up 3 bases and J gave up 4 bases, with 5 bases separating them. In germline, CDR1 is SGDLS, CDR2 YYNGEE. This CDR3 reads CASSGQGNTIYF. CDR3 DNA sequence: TGTGCCAGCAGCGGCCAGGGAAACACCATATATTTT.

This chain joins TRBV5-1 and TRBJ2-7, with 9 positions matching TRBD1. The junction had 11 bases not matched to a gene; V was cut back by 4 bases and J by 6 bases. Germline CDR1 reads SGHRS; CDR2 reads YFSETQ. The CDR3 totals 15 residues. The CDR3 coding sequence is TGCGCCAGCAGCCCGGGACAGGGTAGTTTAAGCGAGCAGTACTTC. This codes for CASSPGQGSLSEQYF.

The V call is TRBV5-1, the J call TRBJ1-1; a possible D gene is TRBD1 (6 bases). The germline V and J ends were trimmed by 2 bases and 3 bases, with 11 bases remaining between them. The length of the CDR3 is 14 residues. Germline CDR1 and CDR2: SGHRS and YFSETQ. DNA for the CDR3: TGCGCCAGCAGCTTTTCAGGGGTGGACACTGAAGCTTTCTTT. Translated: CASSFSGVDTEAFF.

This rearrangement joins TRBV7-6 to TRBJ1-2, with 8 bases fitting TRBD1. This CDR3 is 13 amino acids long. Germline V gives CDR1 SGHVS, CDR2 FNYEAQ. The trim removed 9 bases at V and 4 bases at J, leaving 7 bases unmatched. CDR3 in DNA: TGTGCCAGTCACCCAGGGGGCGGCTATGGCTACACCTTC. Translation gives CASHPGGGYGYTF.

V and J are TRBV5-1 and TRBJ1-5, with 7 bases aligning to TRBD1. The CDR3 sequence is 15 residues long. Trimming cost V 0 bases and J 6 bases; bases outside gene matches: 6. Germline CDR1 SGHRS, CDR2 YFSETQ. CDR3 DNA: TGCGCCAGCAGCTTGGGTCCAGGGGGATCTCAGCCCCAGCATTTT. Translated: CASSLGPGGSQPQHF.

The rearrangement joins TRBV7-9 to TRBJ1-2; tentatively, D is TRBD1 (5 bases). V lost 0 bases and J 7 bases, leaving 12 bases between the germline ends. Germline CDR1 reads SEHNR; CDR2 reads FQNEAQ (reference sequence). The CDR3 is 14 amino acids. The CDR3 region is CASSLASPGGGYTF. CDR3 sequence (DNA): TGTGCCAGCAGCTTAGCGTCGCCCGGGGGTGGCTACACCTTC.

The gene calls are TRBV27 and TRBJ2-7; 9 bases line up with TRBD1. V was clipped by 5 bases and J by 4 bases; unmatched bases: 6. The CDR3 has 14 residues. CDR1 and CDR2 from the germline V gene are MNHEY and SMNVEV (reference sequence). CDR3 DNA sequence: TGTGCCAGCAGTATGATCGGACAGGGGTACGAGCAGTACTTC. This translates into CASSMIGQGYEQYF.